These 30 T cell receptor beta chains were sequenced from one sample in a study of T cell responses to AZD1222 COVID-19 vaccine. Sequenced by immunoSEQ multiplex PCR; TCRdb stores in-frame clones only, minus some. This sample yields 90,000 to 130,000 clones, of which roughly 92% are seen a single time; roughly 2.5% belongs to the top ten. Sequenced material: peripheral blood, taken 28 days after the second AZD1222 dose. The receptors stem from an adult who received the AZD1222 COVID-19 vaccine.

The chain links TRBV27 to TRBJ1-2; D gene uncertain. The CDR3 covers 14 residues. The germline gives CDR1 MNHEY, CDR2 SMNVEV (reference sequence). The germline V and J ends were trimmed by 1 base and 4 bases, with 10 bases remaining between them. Here the CDR3 reads CASSLFGESYGYTF. The CDR3 DNA follows: TGTGCCAGCAGTTTATTTGGGGAGAGCTATGGCTACACCTTC.

This clone came up once. This chain joins TRBV28 and TRBJ1-2; D is possibly TRBD1 (5 bases). V dropped 6 bases and J dropped 1 base, with 12 bases sitting between them. Germline V lookup: CDR1 MDHEN, CDR2 SYDVKM. The CDR3 has 14 residues. The CDR3 region has the DNA TGTGCCAGCAGGACGGGGCCTATTAACTATGGCTACACCTTC. It encodes CASRTGPINYGYTF.

This clone was counted once. The gene calls are TRBV5-4 and TRBJ1-3; D might be TRBD1 (5 bases). This CDR3 has 15 amino acids. Germline CDR1 SGHNT, CDR2 YYREEE (reference sequence). Trimming removed 4 bases from V and 2 bases from J, with 13 bases in between. The CDR3 region is CASSPGHRAGNTIYF. For the CDR3, the DNA is TGTGCCAGCAGCCCTGGACATCGAGCTGGAAACACCATATATTTT.

The chain joins TRBV19 to TRBJ2-7; 8 bases agree with TRBD1. V lost 4 bases, J lost 2 bases, and 4 bases stayed unmatched. This CDR3 has 14 amino acids. Per germline, CDR1 LNHDA and CDR2 SQIVND (reference sequence). CDR3 sequence (DNA): TGTGCCAGTAGTACCGACAGGGGACCCTACGAGCAGTACTTC. Translated, it gives CASSTDRGPYEQYF.

The V and J genes are TRBV7-2 and TRBJ2-5; no definite D call. This CDR3 has 14 residues. The V gene lost 1 base and the J gene lost 1 base, with 7 bases spanning the gap. The V gene's germline CDR1 is SGHTA and CDR2 FQGNSA. For the CDR3, the DNA is TGTGCCAGCAGCTTAGTAGCCAGCCAAGAGACCCAGTACTTC. Its translation is CASSLVASQETQYF.

The table lists this clone with a count of one. The J gene is TRBJ2-7, the V gene TRBV6-1; D possibly uses TRBD1 or TRBD2 (5 bases each). Germline CDR1 MNHNS, CDR2 SASEGT. This CDR3 comprises 17 residues. V was pared by 1 base and J by 0 bases, with 16 bases between. CDR3 loop: CASSEELGVKLSYEQYF. In DNA form, the CDR3 reads TGTGCCAGCAGTGAAGAACTGGGGGTCAAACTCTCCTACGAGCAGTACTTC.

The genes are TRBV6-2 or TRBV6-3 and TRBJ1-1; no definite D call. Trimming left V 0 bases short and J 5 bases short, with 16 bases between. Germline CDR1 reads MNHEY; CDR2 reads SVGEGT. The CDR3 is 16 amino acids. The CDR3 DNA follows: TGTGCCAGCAGTTACTCGCGGGAGGGATGGAGGACTGAAGCTTTCTTT. Its translation is CASSYSREGWRTEAFF.

The genes are TRBV4-2 and TRBJ2-7; 14 nucleotides align to TRBD2. The CDR3 contains 16 residues. J was trimmed by 4 bases and V by 4 bases; bases with no gene match: 6. Germline V gives CDR1 LGHNA, CDR2 YNFKEQ. DNA of the CDR3: TGTGCCAGCAGCCTCGGGACTAGCGGGGGAGGGTACGAGCAGTACTTC. Translated: CASSLGTSGGGYEQYF.

The rearrangement uses TRBV24-1 and TRBJ2-3; tentatively, D is TRBD1 or TRBD2 (5 bases each). V was shortened by 3 bases and J by 4 bases, with 16 bases between the two germline ends. CDR1 and CDR2 from the germline V gene are KGHDR and SFDVKD. The CDR3 totals 16 residues. The CDR3 coding sequence is TGTGCCACCAGTGATAATACCGGGACGACAGCAGATACGCAGTATTTT. It yields the protein CATSDNTGTTADTQYF.

The genes are TRBV6-5 and TRBJ2-3; D possibly corresponds to TRBD2 (6 bases). V gave up 6 bases and J gave up 2 bases, with 9 bases separating them. This CDR3 region has 13 residues. Germline CDR1 is MNHEY and CDR2 is SVGAGI. DNA of the CDR3: TGTGCCAGCAGCCGGGACTTCACAGATACGCAGTATTTT. As protein: CASSRDFTDTQYF.

This clone was recorded once. CDR3: CASSPPSGFTDTQYF. In DNA form, the CDR3 reads TGTGCCAGCAGCCCCCCGAGCGGCTTCACAGATACGCAGTATTTT. The chain links TRBV7-3 to TRBJ2-3, with D possibly matching TRBD2 (5 bases). The CDR3 has 15 residues. Deletions cut 5 bases from V and 2 bases from J, with 14 bases between. From germline, CDR1 is SGHTA and CDR2 FQGTGA.

The rearrangement uses TRBV5-1 and TRBJ2-3, with 12 nucleotides matching TRBD2. There are 15 residues in the CDR3. V shed 5 bases and J 2 bases; nucleotides not matched to a gene: 3. Per the germline V gene, CDR1 is SGHRS and CDR2 is YFSETQ. CDR3 protein: CASRLAGGYTDTQYF. CDR3 nucleotides: TGCGCCAGCAGACTAGCGGGGGGTTACACAGATACGCAGTATTTT.

J is TRBJ1-1 and V is TRBV6-5; D is undetermined. Germline V gene lookup returns CDR1 MNHEY and CDR2 SVGAGI. V was trimmed by 7 bases and J by 1 base, leaving 10 bases between them. The CDR3 is 13 amino acids. The CDR3 is CASIGRENTEAFF. In DNA form, the CDR3 reads TGTGCCAGCATTGGGCGGGAGAACACTGAAGCTTTCTTT.

The chain employs TRBV19 and TRBJ1-2, with D unclear. The CDR3 consists of 15 residues. The germline gives CDR1 LNHDA, CDR2 SQIVND (reference sequence). The V end was cut by 1 base, the J end by 4 bases, with 13 bases between. CDR3 coding DNA: TGTGCCAGTAGTATAGTCGGGGAAGGAGTCTATGGCTACACCTTC. Translated: CASSIVGEGVYGYTF.

The J gene is TRBJ1-4, the V gene TRBV10-3; D is possibly TRBD1 (6 bases). The CDR3 is made up of 15 amino acids. The germline gives CDR1 ENHRY, CDR2 SYGVKD. V was clipped by 10 bases and J by 5 bases, with 20 bases between them. DNA of the CDR3: TGTGCCACTGCGGGCGTAGGGGGGGCGAATGAAAAACTGTTTTTT. This translates into CATAGVGGANEKLFF.

J is TRBJ2-5 and V is TRBV29-1; 7 bases are shared with TRBD1. Germline trimming cut 7 bases from V and 5 bases from J; bases unmatched to any gene: 7. The length of the CDR3 is 12 residues. Germline values: CDR1 SQVTM, CDR2 ANQGSEA. The CDR3 DNA sequence: TGCAGCGCCGACAGGGTCGGGGAGACCCAGTACTTC. Encoded protein: CSADRVGETQYF.

The gene calls are TRBV21-1 and TRBJ2-1; the D call of TRBD1 is as the table states it, not checked on the DNA. TRBV21-1 corresponds to a pseudogene. This CDR3 has 14 amino acids. CDR3 sequence reads: CASSIDKINVEQFF. CDR3 DNA: TGTGCCAGCAGCATAGACAAAATCAATGTTGAGCAGTTCTTC.

J is TRBJ2-3 and V is TRBV3-1 (or the pseudogene TRBV3-2); D call uncertain. Deletions cut 2 bases from V and 9 bases from J, with 12 bases between. The CDR3 is 13 amino acids. Germline CDR1 reads LGHDT; CDR2 reads YNNKEL (reference sequence). CDR3 sequence (DNA): TGTGCCAGCAGCCAACCCCGTAGTTACACGCAGTATTTT. It is translated as CASSQPRSYTQYF.

The chain links TRBV7-9 to TRBJ2-7; D gene uncertain. Trimming took 2 bases from V and 5 from J, leaving 7 bases between them. Germline V gene sequence: CDR1 SEHNR, CDR2 FQNEAQ (reference sequence). The CDR3 length is 12 residues. This chain's CDR3 is CASSLSRDEQYF. The DNA for the CDR3 is TGTGCCAGCAGCTTAAGTAGGGACGAGCAGTACTTC.

The J gene is TRBJ2-7, the V gene TRBV11-2; no clear D. The germline CDR1 and CDR2 sequences are SGHAT and FQNNGV. The length of the CDR3 is 13 residues. V dropped 4 bases and J dropped 6 bases, with 13 bases sitting between them. CDR3 protein: CASSSQPLVEQYF. CDR3 sequence (DNA): TGTGCCAGCAGCTCCCAACCATTGGTCGAGCAGTACTTC.

The rearrangement links TRBV5-1 to TRBJ2-3; D is tentatively TRBD1 or TRBD2 (5 bases each). CDR1 and CDR2 from the germline V gene are SGHRS and YFSETQ. The V gene lost 7 bases and the J gene lost 11 bases, with 14 bases spanning the gap. CDR3 length equals 11 residues. The CDR3 DNA reads TGCGCCAGCGGGACGGTTGGAGGGCAGTATTTT. Its protein is CASGTVGGQYF.

CDR3 loop: CASSLGRDANTGELFF. CDR3 bases: TGTGCCAGCAGCTTGGGACGCGACGCGAACACCGGGGAGCTGTTTTTT. This chain uses TRBV5-4 with TRBJ2-2; D is uncertain. Trimming removed 0 bases from V and 0 bases from J, with 9 bases in between. This CDR3 comprises 16 residues. Germline V gene data show CDR1 as SGHNT and CDR2 as YYREEE (reference sequence).

V usage is TRBV9 and J usage is TRBJ1-3, with D uncertain. CDR1 is SGDLS and CDR2 is YYNGEE in the germline V gene. V dropped 4 bases and J dropped 7 bases, with 9 bases sitting between them. CDR3 length: 12 residues. The CDR3 spells CASSPEWNTIYF. The CDR3 region has the DNA TGTGCCAGCAGCCCCGAATGGAACACCATATATTTT.

V usage is TRBV2 and J usage is TRBJ2-7; D is perhaps TRBD1 (5 bases). Germline V lookup: CDR1 SNHLY, CDR2 FYNNEI. The CDR3 spans 12 residues. Trimming stripped 6 bases from V and 4 bases from J, with 10 bases between. The CDR3 bases are TGTGCCAGCAGCCGGACAAATTACGAGCAGTACTTC. It yields the protein CASSRTNYEQYF.

The rearrangement joins TRBV3-1 (or the pseudogene TRBV3-2) to TRBJ2-7; 10 nucleotides align to TRBD2. The CDR3 spans 14 residues. Germline V gene lookup returns CDR1 LGHDT and CDR2 YNNKEL (reference sequence). V shed 8 bases, J shed 0 bases, and the junction held 4 bases outside the gene matches. The CDR3 loop reads CASRRTSGSYEQYF. In DNA, the CDR3 is TGTGCCAGCCGAAGGACTAGCGGCTCCTACGAGCAGTACTTC.

The chain carries TRBV28 and TRBJ1-2; tentatively, D is TRBD1 (6 bases). V lost 9 bases, J lost 4 bases, and 15 bases lay in between. Germline loops: CDR1 MDHEN, CDR2 SYDVKM. This CDR3 is built from 13 residues. The CDR3 loop is CASRGVGGYGYTF. The CDR3 DNA reads TGTGCCAGTCGGGGGGTAGGGGGCTATGGCTACACCTTC.

The chain links TRBV7-8 to TRBJ1-2; perhaps TRBD1 as D (6 bases). The CDR3 is 15 amino acids. Germline V gene lookup returns CDR1 SGHVS and CDR2 FQNEAQ. The ends were cut back, 5 bases at V and 1 base at J, with 14 bases in the middle. The CDR3 loop is CASSPRDTLNYGYTF. In nucleotides, the CDR3 is TGTGCCAGCAGCCCCCGGGACACCCTTAACTATGGCTACACCTTC.

The rearrangement links TRBV5-4 to TRBJ1-4; possibly TRBD1 for D (6 bases). CDR1 is SGHNT, CDR2 YYREEE, per germline (reference sequence). This CDR3 has 14 residues. V lost 5 bases, J lost 5 bases, and 13 bases lay in between. CDR3 DNA: TGTGCCAGCAGAAGGACAGAGATGAATGAAAAACTGTTTTTT. It codes for CASRRTEMNEKLFF. The variable domain in full, with the rest retrieved from reference TRBV5-4 and TRBJ1-4, is ETGVTQSPTHLIKTRGQQVTLRCSSQSGHNTVSWYQQALGQGPQFIFQYYREEENGRGNFPPRFSGLQFPNYSSELNVNALELDDSALYLCASRRTEMNEKLFFGSGTQLSVL.

This chain links TRBV6-5 with TRBJ2-7, with 7 bases lining up with TRBD1. The trim removed 2 bases at V and 2 bases at J, leaving 6 bases unmatched. The CDR3 sequence is 15 residues long. CDR1 MNHEY and CDR2 SVGAGI come from the germline V gene. CDR3 nucleotide sequence: TGTGCCAGCAGTTACCAGGGACAGTGGGCCTACGAGCAGTACTTC. This encodes CASSYQGQWAYEQYF.

The CDR3 sequence is CATQDRGDYEQYF. As DNA, the CDR3 is TGTGCCACACAGGACAGGGGCGACTACGAGCAGTACTTC. The chain combines TRBV19 with TRBJ2-7; 9 bases line up with TRBD1. Unmatched junction bases numbered 7, after V lost 10 bases and J lost 3 bases. The CDR3 runs to 13 residues. Germline lookup yields CDR1 LNHDA and CDR2 SQIVND (reference sequence).